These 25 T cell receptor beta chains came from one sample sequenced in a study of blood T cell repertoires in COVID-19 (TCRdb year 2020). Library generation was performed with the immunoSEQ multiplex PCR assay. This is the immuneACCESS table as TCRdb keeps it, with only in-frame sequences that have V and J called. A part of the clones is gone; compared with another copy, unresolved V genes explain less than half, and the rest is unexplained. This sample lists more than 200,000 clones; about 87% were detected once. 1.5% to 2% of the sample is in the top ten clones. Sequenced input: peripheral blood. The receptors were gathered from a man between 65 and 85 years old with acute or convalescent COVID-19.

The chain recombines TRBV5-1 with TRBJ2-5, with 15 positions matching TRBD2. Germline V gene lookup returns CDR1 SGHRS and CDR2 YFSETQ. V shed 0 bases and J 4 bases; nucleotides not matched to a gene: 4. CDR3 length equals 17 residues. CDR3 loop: CASSLAGLAGGPETQYF. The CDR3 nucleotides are TGCGCCAGCAGCTTGGCGGGACTAGCGGGAGGCCCAGAGACCCAGTACTTC.

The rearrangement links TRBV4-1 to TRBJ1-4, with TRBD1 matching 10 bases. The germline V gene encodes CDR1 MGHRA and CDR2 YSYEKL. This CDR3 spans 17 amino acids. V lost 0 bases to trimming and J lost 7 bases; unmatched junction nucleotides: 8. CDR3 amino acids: CASSQEGTGVGAEKLFF. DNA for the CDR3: TGCGCCAGCAGCCAAGAAGGGACAGGGGTAGGAGCTGAAAAACTGTTTTTT.

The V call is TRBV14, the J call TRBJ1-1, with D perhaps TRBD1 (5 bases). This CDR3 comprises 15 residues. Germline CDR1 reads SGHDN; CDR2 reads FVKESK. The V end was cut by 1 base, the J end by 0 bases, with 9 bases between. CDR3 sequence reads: CASSQGNRLNTEAFF. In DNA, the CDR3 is TGTGCCAGCAGCCAAGGTAACAGGCTGAACACTGAAGCTTTCTTT.

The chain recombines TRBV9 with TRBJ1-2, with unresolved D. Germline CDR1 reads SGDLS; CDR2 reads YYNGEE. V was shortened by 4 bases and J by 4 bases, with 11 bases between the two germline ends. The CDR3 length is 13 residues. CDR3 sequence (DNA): TGTGCCAGCAGCCAAAGTAGATCCTATGGCTACACCTTC. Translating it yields CASSQSRSYGYTF.

This CDR3 is CASSYSMGGNYGYTF. CDR3 DNA: TGTGCCAGCAGTTACTCGATGGGGGGGAACTATGGCTACACCTTC. The genes are TRBV6-6 and TRBJ1-2; a weak D match, TRBD1 (5 bases). The V gene's germline CDR1 is MNHNY and CDR2 SVGAGI (reference sequence). V lost 0 bases and J lost 2, with 10 bases in between. The CDR3 consists of 15 residues.

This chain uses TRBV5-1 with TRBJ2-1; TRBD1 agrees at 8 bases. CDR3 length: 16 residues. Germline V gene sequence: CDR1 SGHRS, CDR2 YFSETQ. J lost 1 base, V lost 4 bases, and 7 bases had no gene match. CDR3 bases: TGCGCCAGCAGCCCTCGTGGGGACAGGTCCTACAATGAGCAGTTCTTC. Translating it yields CASSPRGDRSYNEQFF.

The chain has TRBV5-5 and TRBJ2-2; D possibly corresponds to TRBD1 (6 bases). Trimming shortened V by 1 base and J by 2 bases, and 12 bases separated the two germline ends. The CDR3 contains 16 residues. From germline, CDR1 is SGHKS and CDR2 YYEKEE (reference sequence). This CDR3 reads CASSLFQGRNTGELFF. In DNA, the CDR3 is TGTGCCAGCAGCTTGTTCCAGGGGCGAAACACCGGGGAGCTGTTTTTT.

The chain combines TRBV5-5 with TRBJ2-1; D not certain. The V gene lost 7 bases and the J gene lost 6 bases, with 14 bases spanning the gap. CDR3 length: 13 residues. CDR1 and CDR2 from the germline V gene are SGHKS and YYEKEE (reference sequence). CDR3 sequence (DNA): TGTGCCAGCTCTCTCCAATCGGGCAATGAGCAGTTCTTC. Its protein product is CASSLQSGNEQFF.

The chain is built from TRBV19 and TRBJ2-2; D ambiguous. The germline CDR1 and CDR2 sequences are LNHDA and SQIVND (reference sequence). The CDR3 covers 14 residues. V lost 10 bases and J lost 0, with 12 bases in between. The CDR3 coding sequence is TGTGCCAATAAGAGACTTCCGAACACCGGGGAGCTGTTTTTT. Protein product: CANKRLPNTGELFF.

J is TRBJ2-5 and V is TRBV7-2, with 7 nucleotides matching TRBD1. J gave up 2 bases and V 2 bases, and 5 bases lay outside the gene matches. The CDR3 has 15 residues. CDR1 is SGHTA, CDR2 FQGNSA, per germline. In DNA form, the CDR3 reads TGTGCCAGCAGCTTATCACAGGGGAGACAAGAGACCCAGTACTTC. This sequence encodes CASSLSQGRQETQYF.

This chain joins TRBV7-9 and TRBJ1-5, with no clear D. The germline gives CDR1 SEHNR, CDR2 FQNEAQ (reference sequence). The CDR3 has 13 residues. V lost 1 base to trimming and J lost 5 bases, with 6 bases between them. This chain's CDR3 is CASSLDAYQPQHF. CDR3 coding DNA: TGTGCCAGCAGCTTAGATGCGTATCAGCCCCAGCATTTT.

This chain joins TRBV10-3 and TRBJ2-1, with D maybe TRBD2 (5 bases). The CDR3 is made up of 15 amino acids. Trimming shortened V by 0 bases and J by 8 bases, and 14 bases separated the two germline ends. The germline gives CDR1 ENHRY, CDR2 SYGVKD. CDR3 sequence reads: CAISESYRIGDEQFF. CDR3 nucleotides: TGTGCCATCAGTGAGTCTTATAGGATCGGGGATGAGCAGTTCTTC.

The CDR3: CASSSTGTVYNEQFF. CDR3 nucleotides: TGTGCCAGCAGCTCCACCGGGACAGTCTACAATGAGCAGTTCTTC. The gene calls are TRBV9 and TRBJ2-1, with 7 bases identical to TRBD1. Germline loops: CDR1 SGDLS, CDR2 YYNGEE. The junction had 7 bases not matched to a gene; V was cut back by 4 bases and J by 3 bases. The CDR3 runs 15 residues. Using reference TRBV9 and TRBJ2-1 for the parts outside the CDR3, the full variable domain is DSGVTQTPKHLITATGQRVTLRCSPRSGDLSVYWYQQSLDQGLQFLIQYYNGEERAKGNILERFSAQQFPDLHSELNLSSLELGDSALYFCASSSTGTVYNEQFFGPGTRLTVL.

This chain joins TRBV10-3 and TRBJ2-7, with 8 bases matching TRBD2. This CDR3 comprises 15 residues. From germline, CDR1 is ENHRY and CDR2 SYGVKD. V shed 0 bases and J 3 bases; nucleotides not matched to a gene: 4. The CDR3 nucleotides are TGTGCCATCAGTGAGTCGGGAACTAGCGGCTACGAGCAGTACTTC. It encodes CAISESGTSGYEQYF.

This chain's CDR3 is CASKILAGDDEQFF. CDR3 nucleotide sequence: TGTGCCAGCAAGATACTAGCGGGAGACGATGAGCAGTTCTTC. The J gene is TRBJ2-1, the V gene TRBV28, with TRBD2 identical over 11 bases. V shed 7 bases and J 8 bases; nucleotides not matched to a gene: 7. The germline CDR1 and CDR2 sequences are MDHEN and SYDVKM. This CDR3 has 14 residues.

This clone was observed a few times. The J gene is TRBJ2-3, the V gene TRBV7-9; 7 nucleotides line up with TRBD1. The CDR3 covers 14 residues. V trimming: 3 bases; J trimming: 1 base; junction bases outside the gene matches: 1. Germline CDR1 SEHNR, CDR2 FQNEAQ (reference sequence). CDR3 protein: CASSFDRGTDTQYF. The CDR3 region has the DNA TGTGCCAGCAGCTTCGACAGGGGCACAGATACGCAGTATTTT.

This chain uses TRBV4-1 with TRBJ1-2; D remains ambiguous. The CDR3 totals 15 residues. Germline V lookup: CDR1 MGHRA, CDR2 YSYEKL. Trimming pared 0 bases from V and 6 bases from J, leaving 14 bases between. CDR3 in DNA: TGCGCCAGCAGCCAAGACGGGATGGGGATGAATGGCTACACCTTC. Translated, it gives CASSQDGMGMNGYTF.

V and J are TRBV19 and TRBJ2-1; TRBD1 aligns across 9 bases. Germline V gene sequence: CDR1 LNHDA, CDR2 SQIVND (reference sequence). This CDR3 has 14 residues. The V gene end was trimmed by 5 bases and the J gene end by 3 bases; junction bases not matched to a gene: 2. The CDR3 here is CASSDRGFYNEQFF. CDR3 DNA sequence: TGTGCCAGTAGTGACAGGGGGTTCTACAATGAGCAGTTCTTC. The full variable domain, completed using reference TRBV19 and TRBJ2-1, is DGGITQSPKYLFRKEGQNVTLSCEQNLNHDAMYWYRQDPGQGLRLIYYSQIVNDFQKGDIAEGYSVSREKKESFPLTVTSAQKNPTAFYLCASSDRGFYNEQFFGPGTRLTVL.

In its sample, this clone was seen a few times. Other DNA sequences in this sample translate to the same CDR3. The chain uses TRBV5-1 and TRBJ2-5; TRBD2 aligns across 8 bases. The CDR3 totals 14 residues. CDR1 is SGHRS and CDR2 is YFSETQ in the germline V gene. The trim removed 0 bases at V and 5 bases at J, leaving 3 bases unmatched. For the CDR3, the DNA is TGCGCCAGCAGCTTGGGTACGGGAGGGGAGACCCAGTACTTC. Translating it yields CASSLGTGGETQYF. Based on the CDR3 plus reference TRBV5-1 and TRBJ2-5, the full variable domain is KAGVTQTPRYLIKTRGQQVTLSCSPISGHRSVSWYQQTPGQGLQFLFEYFSETQRNKGNFPGRFSGRQFSNSRSEMNVSTLELGDSALYLCASSLGTGGETQYFGPGTRLLVL.

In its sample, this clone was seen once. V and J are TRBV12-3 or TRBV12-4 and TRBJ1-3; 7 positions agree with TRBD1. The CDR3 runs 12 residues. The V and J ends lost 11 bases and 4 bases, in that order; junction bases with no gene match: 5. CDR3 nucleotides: TGTGCCGTGCAGGGGGGCGGAAACACCATATATTTT. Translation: CAVQGGGNTIYF.

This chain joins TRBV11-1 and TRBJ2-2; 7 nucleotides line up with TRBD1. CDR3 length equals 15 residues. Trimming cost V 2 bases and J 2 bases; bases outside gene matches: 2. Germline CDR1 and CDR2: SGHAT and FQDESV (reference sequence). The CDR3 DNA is TGTGCCAGCAGCTTAAGGACAGGAAACACCGGGGAGCTGTTTTTT. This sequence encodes CASSLRTGNTGELFF.

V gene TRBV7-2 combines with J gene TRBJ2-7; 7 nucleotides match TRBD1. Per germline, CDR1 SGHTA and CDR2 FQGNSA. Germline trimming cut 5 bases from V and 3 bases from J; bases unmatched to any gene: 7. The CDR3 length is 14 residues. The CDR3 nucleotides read TGTGCCAGCAGCGTGGGGACAGCCTACTACGAGCAGTACTTC. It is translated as CASSVGTAYYEQYF. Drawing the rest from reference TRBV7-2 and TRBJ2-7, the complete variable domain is GAGVSQSPSNKVTEKGKDVELRCDPISGHTALYWYRQSLGQGLEFLIYFQGNSAPDKSGLPSDRFSAERTGGSVSTLTIQRTQQEDSAVYLCASSVGTAYYEQYFGPGTRLTVT.

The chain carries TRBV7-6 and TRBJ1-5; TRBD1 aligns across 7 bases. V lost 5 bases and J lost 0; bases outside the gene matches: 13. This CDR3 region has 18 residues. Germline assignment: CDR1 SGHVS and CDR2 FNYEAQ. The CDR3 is CASSERPGQPNSNQPQHF. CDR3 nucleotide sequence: TGTGCCAGCAGCGAACGTCCGGGACAGCCTAATAGCAATCAGCCCCAGCATTTT.

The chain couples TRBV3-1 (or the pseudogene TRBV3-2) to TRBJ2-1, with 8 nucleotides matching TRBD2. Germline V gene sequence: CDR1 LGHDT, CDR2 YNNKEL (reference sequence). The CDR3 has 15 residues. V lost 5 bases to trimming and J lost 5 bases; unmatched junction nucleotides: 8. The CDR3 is CASSSGTRSHNEQFF. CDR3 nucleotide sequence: TGTGCCAGCAGCTCCGGGACTAGGTCCCACAATGAGCAGTTCTTC.

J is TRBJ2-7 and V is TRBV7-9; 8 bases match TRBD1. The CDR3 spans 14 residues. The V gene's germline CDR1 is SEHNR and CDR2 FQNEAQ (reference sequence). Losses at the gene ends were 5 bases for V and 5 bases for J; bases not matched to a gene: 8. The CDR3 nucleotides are TGTGCCAGCAGCCGTCGGGACAGGTTCCACGAGCAGTACTTC. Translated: CASSRRDRFHEQYF.